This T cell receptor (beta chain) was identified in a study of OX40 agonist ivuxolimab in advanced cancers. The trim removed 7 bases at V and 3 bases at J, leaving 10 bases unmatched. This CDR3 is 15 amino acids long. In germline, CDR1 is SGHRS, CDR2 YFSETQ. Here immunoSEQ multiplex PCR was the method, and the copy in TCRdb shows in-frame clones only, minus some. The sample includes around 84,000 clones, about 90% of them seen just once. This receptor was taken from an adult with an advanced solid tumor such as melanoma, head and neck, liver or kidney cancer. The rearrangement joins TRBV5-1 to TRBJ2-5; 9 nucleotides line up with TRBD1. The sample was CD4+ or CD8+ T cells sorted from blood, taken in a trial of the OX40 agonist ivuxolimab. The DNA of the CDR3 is TGCGCCAGCGACAGGGGGGAAAGTTTAAAAGAGACCCAGTACTTC. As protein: CASDRGESLKETQYF.